The clone carrying this T cell receptor beta chain was seen a few times. Its antigen remains unidentified. These data belong to a study of tumor-infiltrating lymphocytes in primary liver carcinoma. Study-wide background: All lesions had stage T1-T3 N0M0 and roughly 4 to 11 cm widths.

Investigators took RNA and DNA out together from roughly 20-30 mg of unsorted bulk tissue. Treatment-naive at the time, the patients had chronic HBV infection. Trimming took 2 bases from V and 4 from J, leaving 12 bases between them. CDR1 SEHNR and CDR2 FQNEAQ come from the germline V gene (reference sequence). The CDR3 sequence is 16 residues long. Synthesis of TCR beta cDNA was carried out from 500 ng total RNA with a constant-region primer. Three-round nested multiplex PCR performed with slightly modified ARM-PCR produced the TCR beta libraries. Each of the first two PCR rounds ran approximately 11 cycles with TRBV1-TRBV30 forward and C-beta reverse primers. Each CDR3 protein gets one entry after TCRdb re-called the multiplex PCR reads with MiXCR. The sample comprises approximately 92,000 distinct CDR3 sequences, just under 70% of which are singletons, and around 30% rests with the top ten. Whole-study findings and limits: A significantly higher top-250-clone fraction was recorded for tumors than for blood (p = 0.039). The study found tumor-adjacent and tumor-blood pairs overlapped less than tumor region pairs.

This TCR came from a man aged 40-50 years with primary liver carcinoma and hepatitis B virus infection. This chain links TRBV7-9 with TRBJ2-6; weak D call: TRBD1 (5 bases). The specimen sequenced was tumor-adjacent normal liver tissue. CDR3 loop: CASSLFQGPGANVLTF. DNA for the CDR3: TGTGCCAGCAGCTTATTCCAGGGCCCCGGGGCCAACGTCCTGACTTTC.